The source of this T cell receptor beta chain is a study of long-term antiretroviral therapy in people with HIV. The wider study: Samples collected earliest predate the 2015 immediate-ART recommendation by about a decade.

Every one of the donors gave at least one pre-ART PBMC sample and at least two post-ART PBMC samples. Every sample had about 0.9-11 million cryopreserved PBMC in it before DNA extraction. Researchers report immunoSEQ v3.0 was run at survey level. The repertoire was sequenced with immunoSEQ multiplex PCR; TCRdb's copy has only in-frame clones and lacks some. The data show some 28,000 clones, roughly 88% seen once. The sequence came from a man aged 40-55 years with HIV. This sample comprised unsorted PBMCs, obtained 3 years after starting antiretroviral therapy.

The CDR3: CASSLPGTDMDEQFF. The CDR3 coding sequence is TGTGCCAGCAGCTTACCCGGGACAGATATGGATGAGCAGTTCTTC. The rearrangement joins TRBV13 to TRBJ2-1; 7 bases are a match to TRBD1. With 2 bases clipped from V and 8 bases from J, the junction kept 9 bases outside the gene matches. Germline lookup yields CDR1 PRHDT and CDR2 FYEKMQ (reference sequence). This CDR3 region has 15 residues.